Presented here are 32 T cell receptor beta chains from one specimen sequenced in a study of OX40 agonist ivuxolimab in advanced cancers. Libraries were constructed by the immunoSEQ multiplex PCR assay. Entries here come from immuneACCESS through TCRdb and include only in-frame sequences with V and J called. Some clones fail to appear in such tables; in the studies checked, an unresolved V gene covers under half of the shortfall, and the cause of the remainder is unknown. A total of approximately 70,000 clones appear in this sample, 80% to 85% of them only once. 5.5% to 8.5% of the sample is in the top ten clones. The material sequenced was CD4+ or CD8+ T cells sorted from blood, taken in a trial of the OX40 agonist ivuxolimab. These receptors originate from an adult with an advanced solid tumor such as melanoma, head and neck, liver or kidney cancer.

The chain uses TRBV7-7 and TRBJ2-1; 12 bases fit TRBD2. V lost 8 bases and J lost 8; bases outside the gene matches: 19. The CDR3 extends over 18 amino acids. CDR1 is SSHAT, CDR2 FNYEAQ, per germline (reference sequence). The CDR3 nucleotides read TGTGCCAGCTCCCGTAGGCTAGCGGGAGGGGGGGCTGTCGATGAGCAGTTCTTC. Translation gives CASSRRLAGGGAVDEQFF.

This chain's CDR3 is CASKTEGSNTGELFF. The CDR3 region has the DNA TGTGCCAGCAAAACGGAGGGATCGAACACCGGGGAGCTGTTTTTT. The V and J genes are TRBV2 and TRBJ2-2; a possible D gene is TRBD2 (6 bases). Germline CDR1 and CDR2: SNHLY and FYNNEI. Trimming stripped 7 bases from V and 0 bases from J, with 12 bases between. The CDR3 is made up of 15 amino acids.

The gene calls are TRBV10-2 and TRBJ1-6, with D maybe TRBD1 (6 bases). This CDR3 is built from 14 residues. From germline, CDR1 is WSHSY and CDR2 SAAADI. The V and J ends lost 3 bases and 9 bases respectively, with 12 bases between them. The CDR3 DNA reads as TGCGCCAGCAGTGAACAGGGAAGTTCTTCACCCCTCCACTTT. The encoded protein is CASSEQGSSSPLHF.

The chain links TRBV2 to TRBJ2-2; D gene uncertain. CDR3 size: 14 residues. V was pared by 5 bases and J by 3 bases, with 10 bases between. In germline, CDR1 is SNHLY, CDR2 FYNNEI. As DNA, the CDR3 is TGTGCCAGCAGTTTGAGGTTCTACACCGGGGAGCTGTTTTTT. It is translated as CASSLRFYTGELFF.

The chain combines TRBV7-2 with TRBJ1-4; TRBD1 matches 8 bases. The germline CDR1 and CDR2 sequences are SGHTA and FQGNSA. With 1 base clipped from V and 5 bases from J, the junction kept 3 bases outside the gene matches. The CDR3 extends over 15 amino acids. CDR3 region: CASSLGDRINEKLFF. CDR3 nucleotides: TGTGCCAGCAGCTTAGGGGACAGGATAAATGAAAAACTGTTTTTT. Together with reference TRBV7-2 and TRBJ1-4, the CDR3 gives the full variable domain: GAGVSQSPSNKVTEKGKDVELRCDPISGHTALYWYRQSLGQGLEFLIYFQGNSAPDKSGLPSDRFSAERTGGSVSTLTIQRTQQEDSAVYLCASSLGDRINEKLFFGSGTQLSVL.

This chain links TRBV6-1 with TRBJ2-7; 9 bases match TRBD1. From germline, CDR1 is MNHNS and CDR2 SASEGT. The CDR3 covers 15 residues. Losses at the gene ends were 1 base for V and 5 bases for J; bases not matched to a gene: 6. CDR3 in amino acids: CASSEGTGVSNEQYV. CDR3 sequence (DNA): TGTGCCAGCAGTGAAGGGACAGGGGTAAGCAACGAGCAGTACGTC.

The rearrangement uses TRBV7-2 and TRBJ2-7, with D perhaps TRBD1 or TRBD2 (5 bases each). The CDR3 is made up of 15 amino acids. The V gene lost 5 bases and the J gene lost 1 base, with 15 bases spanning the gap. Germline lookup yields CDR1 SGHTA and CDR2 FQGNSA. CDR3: CASSPGIWGSYEQYV. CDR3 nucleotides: TGTGCCAGCAGCCCCGGGATTTGGGGGTCCTACGAGCAGTACGTC.

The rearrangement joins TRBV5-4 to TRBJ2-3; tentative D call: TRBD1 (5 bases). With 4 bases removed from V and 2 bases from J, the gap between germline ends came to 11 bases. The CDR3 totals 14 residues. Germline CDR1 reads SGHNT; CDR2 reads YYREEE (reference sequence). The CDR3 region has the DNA TGTGCCAGCAGCGCCTTCAGGGACACAGATACGCAGTATTTT. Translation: CASSAFRDTDTQYF.

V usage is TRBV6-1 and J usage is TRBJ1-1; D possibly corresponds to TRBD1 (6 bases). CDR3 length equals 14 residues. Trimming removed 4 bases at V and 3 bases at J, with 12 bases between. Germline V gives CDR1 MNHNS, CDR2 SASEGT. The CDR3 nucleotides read TGTGCCAGCAGTGGGACAGTCTCCGACACTGAAGCTTTCTTT. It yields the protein CASSGTVSDTEAFF.

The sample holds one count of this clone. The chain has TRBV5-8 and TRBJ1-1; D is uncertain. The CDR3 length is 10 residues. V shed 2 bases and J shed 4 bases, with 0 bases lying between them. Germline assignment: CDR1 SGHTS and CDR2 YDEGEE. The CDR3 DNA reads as TGTGCCAGCAGCTTCACTGAAGCTTTCTTT. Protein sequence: CASSFTEAFF. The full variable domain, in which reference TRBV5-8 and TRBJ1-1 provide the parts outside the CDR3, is EAGVTQSPTHLIKTRGQQATLRCSPISGHTSVYWYQQALGLGLQFLLWYDEGEERNRGNFPPRFSGRQFPNYSSELNVNALELEDSALYLCASSFTEAFFGQGTRLTVV.

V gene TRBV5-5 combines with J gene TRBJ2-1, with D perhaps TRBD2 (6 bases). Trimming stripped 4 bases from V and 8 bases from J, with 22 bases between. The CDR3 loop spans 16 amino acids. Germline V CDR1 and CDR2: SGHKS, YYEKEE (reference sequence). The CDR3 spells CASSAGRGIMVDEQFF. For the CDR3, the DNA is TGTGCCAGCAGCGCCGGTCGGGGGATAATGGTGGATGAGCAGTTCTTC.

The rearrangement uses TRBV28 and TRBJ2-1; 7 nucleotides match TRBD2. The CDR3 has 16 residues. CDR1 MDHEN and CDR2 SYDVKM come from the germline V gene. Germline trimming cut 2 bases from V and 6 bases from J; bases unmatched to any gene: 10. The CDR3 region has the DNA TGTGCCAGCAGTTTAACCGCGGGAGTAATCCTCAATGAGCAGTTCTTC. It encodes CASSLTAGVILNEQFF.

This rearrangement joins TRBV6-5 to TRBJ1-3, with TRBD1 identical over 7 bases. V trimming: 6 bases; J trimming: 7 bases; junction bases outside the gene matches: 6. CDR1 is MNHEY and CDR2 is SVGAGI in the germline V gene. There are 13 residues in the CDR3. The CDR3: CASRPTGANTIYF. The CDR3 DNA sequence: TGTGCCAGCAGGCCCACAGGGGCGAACACCATATATTTT.

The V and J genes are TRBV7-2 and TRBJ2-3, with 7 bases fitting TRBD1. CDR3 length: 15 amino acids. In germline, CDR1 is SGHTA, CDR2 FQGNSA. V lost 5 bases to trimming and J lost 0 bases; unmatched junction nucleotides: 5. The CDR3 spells CASSRWDSSTDTQYF. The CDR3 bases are TGTGCCAGCAGCCGCTGGGACAGTAGCACAGATACGCAGTATTTT. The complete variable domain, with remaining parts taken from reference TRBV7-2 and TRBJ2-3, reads GAGVSQSPSNKVTEKGKDVELRCDPISGHTALYWYRQSLGQGLEFLIYFQGNSAPDKSGLPSDRFSAERTGGSVSTLTIQRTQQEDSAVYLCASSRWDSSTDTQYFGPGTRLTVL.

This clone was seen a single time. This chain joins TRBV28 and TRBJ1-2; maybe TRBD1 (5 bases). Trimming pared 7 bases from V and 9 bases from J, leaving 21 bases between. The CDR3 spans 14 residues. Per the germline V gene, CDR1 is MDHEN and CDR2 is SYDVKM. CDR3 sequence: CASTAAGLSLSYTF. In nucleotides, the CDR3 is TGTGCCAGCACCGCGGCAGGGCTGAGCCTGAGCTACACCTTC.

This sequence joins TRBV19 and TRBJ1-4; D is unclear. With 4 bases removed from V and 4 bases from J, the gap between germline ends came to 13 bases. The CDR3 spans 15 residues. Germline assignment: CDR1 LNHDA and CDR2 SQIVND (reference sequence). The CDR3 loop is CASSTWAGDNEKLFF. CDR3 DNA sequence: TGTGCCAGTAGTACATGGGCGGGCGATAATGAAAAACTGTTTTTT.

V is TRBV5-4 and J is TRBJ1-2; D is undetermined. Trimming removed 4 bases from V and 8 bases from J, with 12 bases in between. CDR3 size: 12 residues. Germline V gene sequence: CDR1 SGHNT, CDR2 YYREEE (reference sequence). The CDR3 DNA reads TGTGCCAGCAGCCAAGCCCAAAGCGGCTACACCTTC. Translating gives CASSQAQSGYTF.

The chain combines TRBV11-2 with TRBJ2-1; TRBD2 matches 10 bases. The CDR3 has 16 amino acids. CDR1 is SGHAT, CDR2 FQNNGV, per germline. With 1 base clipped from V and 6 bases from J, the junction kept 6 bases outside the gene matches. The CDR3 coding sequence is TGTGCCAGCAGCTTAGTTCTAGCGGGAGTGCGCAATGAGCAGTTCTTC. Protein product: CASSLVLAGVRNEQFF.

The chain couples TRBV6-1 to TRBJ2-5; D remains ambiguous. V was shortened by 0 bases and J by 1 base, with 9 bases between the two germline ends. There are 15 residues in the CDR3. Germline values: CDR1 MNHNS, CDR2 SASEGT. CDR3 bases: TGTGCCAGCAGTGAAGCGGCAGTCATCCAAGAGACCCAGTACTTC. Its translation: CASSEAAVIQETQYF.

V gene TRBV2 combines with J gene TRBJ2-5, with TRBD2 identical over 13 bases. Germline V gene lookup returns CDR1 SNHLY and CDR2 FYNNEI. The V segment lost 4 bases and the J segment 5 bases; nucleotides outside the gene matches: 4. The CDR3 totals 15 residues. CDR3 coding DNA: TGTGCCAGCAGTGGGACTAGCGGGAGTCGGGAGACCCAGTACTTC. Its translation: CASSGTSGSRETQYF.

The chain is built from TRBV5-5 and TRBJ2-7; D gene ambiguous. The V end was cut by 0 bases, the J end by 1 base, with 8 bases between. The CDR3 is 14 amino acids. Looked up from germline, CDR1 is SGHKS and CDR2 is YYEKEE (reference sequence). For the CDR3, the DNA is TGTGCCAGCAGCTTGGAGCTCGGTTCCTACGAGCAGTACGTC. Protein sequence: CASSLELGSYEQYV.

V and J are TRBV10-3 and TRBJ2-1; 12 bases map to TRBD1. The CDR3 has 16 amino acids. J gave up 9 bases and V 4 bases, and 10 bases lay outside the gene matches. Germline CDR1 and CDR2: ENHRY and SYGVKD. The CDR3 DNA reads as TGTGCCATCAGTGGGGGACAGGGGGCGAATCCCAGTGAGCAGTTCTTC. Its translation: CAISGGQGANPSEQFF.

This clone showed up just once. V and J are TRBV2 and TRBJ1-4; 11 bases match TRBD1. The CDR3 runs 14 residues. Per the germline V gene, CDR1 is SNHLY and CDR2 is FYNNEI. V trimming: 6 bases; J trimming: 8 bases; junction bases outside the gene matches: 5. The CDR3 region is CASREDRGREKLFF. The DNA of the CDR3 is TGTGCCAGCAGAGAGGACAGGGGGCGAGAAAAACTGTTTTTT.

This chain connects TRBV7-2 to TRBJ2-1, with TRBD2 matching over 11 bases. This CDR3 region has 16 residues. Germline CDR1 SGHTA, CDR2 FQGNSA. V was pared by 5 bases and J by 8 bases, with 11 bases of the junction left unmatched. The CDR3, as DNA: TGTGCCAGCAGCGTAACTAGCGGGAGAAGTAGGGATGAGCAGTTCTTC. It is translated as CASSVTSGRSRDEQFF.

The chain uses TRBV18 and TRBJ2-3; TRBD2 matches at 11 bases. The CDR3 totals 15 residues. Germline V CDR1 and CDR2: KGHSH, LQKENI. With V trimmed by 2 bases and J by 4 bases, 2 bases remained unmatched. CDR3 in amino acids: CASSPTSGSSDTQYF. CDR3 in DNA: TGTGCCAGCTCACCAACTAGCGGGAGTTCAGATACGCAGTATTTT.

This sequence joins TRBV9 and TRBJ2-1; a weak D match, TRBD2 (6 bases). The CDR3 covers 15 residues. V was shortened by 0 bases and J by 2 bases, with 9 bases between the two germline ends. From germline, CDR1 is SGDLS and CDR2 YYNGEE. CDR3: CASSVAGTAYNEQFF. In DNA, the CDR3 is TGTGCCAGCAGCGTAGCAGGGACTGCCTACAATGAGCAGTTCTTC.

In nucleotides, the CDR3 is TGCGCCAGCAGCCCATCGGACAGGGAGTATGGCTACACCTTC. Protein: CASSPSDREYGYTF. The chain uses TRBV4-1 and TRBJ1-2; 8 positions agree with TRBD1. CDR1 is MGHRA and CDR2 is YSYEKL in the germline V gene. V lost 4 bases and J lost 5; bases outside the gene matches: 6. The CDR3 sequence is 14 residues long.

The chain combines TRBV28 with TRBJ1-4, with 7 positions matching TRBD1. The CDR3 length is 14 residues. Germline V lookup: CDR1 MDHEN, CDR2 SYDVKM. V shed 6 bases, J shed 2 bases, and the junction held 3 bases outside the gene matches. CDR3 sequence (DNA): TGTGCCAGCAGACTGACAGGGACTAATGAAAAACTGTTTTTT. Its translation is CASRLTGTNEKLFF.

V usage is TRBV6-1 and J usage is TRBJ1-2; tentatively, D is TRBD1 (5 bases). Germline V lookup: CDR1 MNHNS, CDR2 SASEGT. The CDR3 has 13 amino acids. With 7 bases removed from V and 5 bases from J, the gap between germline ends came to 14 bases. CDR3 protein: CASTPGAGYGYTF. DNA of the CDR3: TGTGCCAGCACTCCCGGGGCAGGGTATGGCTACACCTTC.

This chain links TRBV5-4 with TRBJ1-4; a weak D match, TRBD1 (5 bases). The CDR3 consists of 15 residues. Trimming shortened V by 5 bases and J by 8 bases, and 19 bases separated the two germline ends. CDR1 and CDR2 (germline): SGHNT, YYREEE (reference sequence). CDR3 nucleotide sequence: TGTGCCAGCAGTTCCAAGGGGCTTGCGGACGAAAAACTGTTTTTT. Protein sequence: CASSSKGLADEKLFF.

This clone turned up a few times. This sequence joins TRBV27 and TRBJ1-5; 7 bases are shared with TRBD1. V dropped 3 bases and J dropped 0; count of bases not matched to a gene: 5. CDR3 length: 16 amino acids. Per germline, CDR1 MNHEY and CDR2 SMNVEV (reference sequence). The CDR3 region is CASSFNGDSSNQPQHF. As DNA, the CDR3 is TGTGCCAGCAGTTTTAACGGGGACAGTAGCAATCAGCCCCAGCATTTT.

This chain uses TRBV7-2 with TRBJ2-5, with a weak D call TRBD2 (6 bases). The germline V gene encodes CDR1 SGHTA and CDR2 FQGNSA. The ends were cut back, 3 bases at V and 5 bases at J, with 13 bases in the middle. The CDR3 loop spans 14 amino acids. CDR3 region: CASSLYSGGETQYF. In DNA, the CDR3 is TGTGCCAGCAGCTTGTACTCTGGAGGGGAGACCCAGTACTTC. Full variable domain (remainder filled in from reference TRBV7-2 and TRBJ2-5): GAGVSQSPSNKVTEKGKDVELRCDPISGHTALYWYRQSLGQGLEFLIYFQGNSAPDKSGLPSDRFSAERTGGSVSTLTIQRTQQEDSAVYLCASSLYSGGETQYFGPGTRLLVL.